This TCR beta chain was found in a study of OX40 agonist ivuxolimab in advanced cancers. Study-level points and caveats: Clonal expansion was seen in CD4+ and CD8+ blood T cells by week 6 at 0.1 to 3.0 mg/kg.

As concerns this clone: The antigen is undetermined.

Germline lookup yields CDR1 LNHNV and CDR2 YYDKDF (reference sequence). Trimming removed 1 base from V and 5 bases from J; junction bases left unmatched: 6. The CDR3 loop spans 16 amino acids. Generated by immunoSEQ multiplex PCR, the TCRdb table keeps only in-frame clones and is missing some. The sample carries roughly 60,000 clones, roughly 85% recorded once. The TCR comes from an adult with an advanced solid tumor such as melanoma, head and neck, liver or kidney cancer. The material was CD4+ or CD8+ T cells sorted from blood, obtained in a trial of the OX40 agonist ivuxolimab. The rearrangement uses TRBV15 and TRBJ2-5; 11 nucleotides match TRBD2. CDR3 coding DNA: TGTGCCACCAGCAGAGGAGGACTAGCGGGTTGGGAGACCCAGTACTTC. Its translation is CATSRGGLAGWETQYF.